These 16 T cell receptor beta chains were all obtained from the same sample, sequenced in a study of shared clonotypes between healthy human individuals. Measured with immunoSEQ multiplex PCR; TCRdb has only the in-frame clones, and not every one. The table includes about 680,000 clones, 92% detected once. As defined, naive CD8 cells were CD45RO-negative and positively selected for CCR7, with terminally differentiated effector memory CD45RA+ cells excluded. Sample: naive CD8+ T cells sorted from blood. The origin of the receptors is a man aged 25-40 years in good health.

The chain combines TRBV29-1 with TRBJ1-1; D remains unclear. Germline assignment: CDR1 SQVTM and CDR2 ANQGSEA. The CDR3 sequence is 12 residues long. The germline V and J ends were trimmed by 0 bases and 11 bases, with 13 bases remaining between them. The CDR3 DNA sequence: TGCAGCGTTGAAGAGGATGAGGAGGTGGCTTTCTTT. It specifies CSVEEDEEVAFF. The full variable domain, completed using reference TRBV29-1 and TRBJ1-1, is SAVISQKPSRDICQRGTSLTIQCQVDSQVTMMFWYRQQPGQSLTLIATANQGSEATYESGFVIDKFPISRPNLTFSTLTVSNMSPEDSSIYLCSVEEDEEVAFFGQGTRLTVV.

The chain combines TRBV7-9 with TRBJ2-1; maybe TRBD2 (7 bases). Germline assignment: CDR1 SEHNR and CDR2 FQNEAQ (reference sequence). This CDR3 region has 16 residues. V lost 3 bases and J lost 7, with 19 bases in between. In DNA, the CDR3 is TGTGCCAGCAGCTTCCAGGCGGGGGCTCTTAGGAATGAGCAGTTCTTC. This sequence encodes CASSFQAGALRNEQFF.

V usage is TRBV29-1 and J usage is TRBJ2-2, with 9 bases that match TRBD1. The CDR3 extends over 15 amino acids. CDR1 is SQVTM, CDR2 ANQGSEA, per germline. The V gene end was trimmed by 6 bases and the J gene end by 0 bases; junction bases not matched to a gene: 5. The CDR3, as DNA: TGCAGCGTGGCTGGGACAGGGACGAACACCGGGGAGCTGTTTTTT. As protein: CSVAGTGTNTGELFF.

The CDR3: CASSQGQEQYF. The CDR3 nucleotides are TGTGCCAGCAGCCAGGGGCAGGAGCAGTACTTC. The V gene is TRBV7-9, the J gene TRBJ2-7, with D tentatively TRBD1 (6 bases). The CDR3 contains 11 residues. V lost 5 bases to trimming and J lost 7 bases, with 9 bases between them. Germline lookup yields CDR1 SEHNR and CDR2 FQNEAQ (reference sequence).

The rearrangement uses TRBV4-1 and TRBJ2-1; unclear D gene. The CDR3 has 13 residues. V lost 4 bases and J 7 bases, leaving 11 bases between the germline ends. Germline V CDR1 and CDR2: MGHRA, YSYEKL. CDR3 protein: CASSPPNGNEQFF. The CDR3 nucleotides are TGCGCCAGCAGCCCACCAAATGGTAATGAGCAGTTCTTC.

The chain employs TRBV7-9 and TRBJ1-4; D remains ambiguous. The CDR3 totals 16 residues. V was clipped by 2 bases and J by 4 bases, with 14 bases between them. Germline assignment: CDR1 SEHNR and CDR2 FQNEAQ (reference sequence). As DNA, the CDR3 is TGTGCCAGCAGCTTACTGGCGTCAGGCGGTAATGAAAAACTGTTTTTT. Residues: CASSLLASGGNEKLFF.

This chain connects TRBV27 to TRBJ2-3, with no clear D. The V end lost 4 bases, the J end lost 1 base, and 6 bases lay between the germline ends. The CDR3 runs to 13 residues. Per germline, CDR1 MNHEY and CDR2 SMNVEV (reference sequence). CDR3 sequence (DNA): TGTGCCAGCAGTTATTACGGCACAGATACGCAGTATTTT. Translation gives CASSYYGTDTQYF.

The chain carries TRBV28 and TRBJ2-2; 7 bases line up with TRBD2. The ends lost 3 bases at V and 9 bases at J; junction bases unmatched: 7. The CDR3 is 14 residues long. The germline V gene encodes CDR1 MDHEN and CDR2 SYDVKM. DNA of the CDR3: TGTGCCAGCAGTTTGCCTAGCGGCGCCAGGGAGCTGTTTTTT. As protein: CASSLPSGARELFF. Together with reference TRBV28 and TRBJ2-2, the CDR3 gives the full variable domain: DVKVTQSSRYLVKRTGEKVFLECVQDMDHENMFWYRQDPGLGLRLIYFSYDVKMKEKGDIPEGYSVSREKKERFSLILESASTNQTSMYLCASSLPSGARELFFGEGSRLTVL.

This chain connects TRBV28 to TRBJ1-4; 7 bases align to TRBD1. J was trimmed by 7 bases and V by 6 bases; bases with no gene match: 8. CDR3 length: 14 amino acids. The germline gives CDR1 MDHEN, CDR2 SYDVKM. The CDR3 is CASRLQGMGEKLFF. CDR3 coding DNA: TGTGCCAGCAGACTACAGGGGATGGGTGAAAAACTGTTTTTT.

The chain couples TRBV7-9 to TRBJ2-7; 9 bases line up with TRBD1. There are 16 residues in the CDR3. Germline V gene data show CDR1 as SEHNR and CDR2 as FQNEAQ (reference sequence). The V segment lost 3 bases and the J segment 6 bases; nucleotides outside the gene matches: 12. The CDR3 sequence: CASSFGSGTGLSEQYF. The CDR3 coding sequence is TGTGCCAGCAGCTTTGGCTCCGGGACAGGGTTGTCCGAGCAGTACTTC.

CDR3 in DNA: TGTGCCAGCAGTCCCCCTGGGGCATTCGGGAACACCATATATTTT. This codes for CASSPPGAFGNTIYF. J is TRBJ1-3 and V is TRBV28; a weak D match, TRBD1 (5 bases). V was shortened by 5 bases and J by 7 bases, with 18 bases between the two germline ends. The CDR3 length is 15 residues. Germline V gene data show CDR1 as MDHEN and CDR2 as SYDVKM.

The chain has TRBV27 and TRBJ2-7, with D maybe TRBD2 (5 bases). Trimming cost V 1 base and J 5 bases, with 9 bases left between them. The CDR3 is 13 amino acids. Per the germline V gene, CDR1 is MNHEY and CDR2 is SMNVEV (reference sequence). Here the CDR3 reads CASSLYLAHEQYF. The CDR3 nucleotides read TGTGCCAGCAGTTTATATCTAGCCCACGAGCAGTACTTC.

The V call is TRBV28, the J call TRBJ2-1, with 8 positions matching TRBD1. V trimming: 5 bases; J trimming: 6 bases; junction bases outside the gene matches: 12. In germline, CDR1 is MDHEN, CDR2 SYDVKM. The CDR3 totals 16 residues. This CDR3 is CASSLPLGTGFNEQFF. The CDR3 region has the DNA TGTGCCAGCAGTCTCCCCCTCGGGACAGGTTTCAATGAGCAGTTCTTC.

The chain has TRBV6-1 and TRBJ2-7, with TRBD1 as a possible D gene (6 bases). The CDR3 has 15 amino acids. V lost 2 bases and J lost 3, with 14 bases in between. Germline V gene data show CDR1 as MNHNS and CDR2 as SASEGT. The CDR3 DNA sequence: TGTGCCAGCAGTGAACCCCCGGGACAAGACTACGAGCAGTACTTC. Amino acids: CASSEPPGQDYEQYF.

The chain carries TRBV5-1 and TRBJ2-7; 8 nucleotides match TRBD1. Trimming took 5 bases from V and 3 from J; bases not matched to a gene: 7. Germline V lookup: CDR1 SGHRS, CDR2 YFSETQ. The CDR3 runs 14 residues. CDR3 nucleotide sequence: TGCGCCAGCAGATGGAGGGACAGGAGCTACGAGCAGTACTTC. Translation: CASRWRDRSYEQYF.

CDR3 region: CASSSREEIIPGWELFF. The CDR3 nucleotides are TGTGCCTCGTCATCGAGGGAGGAAATTATACCGGGGTGGGAGCTGTTTTTT. The V and J genes are TRBV11-2 and TRBJ2-2, with D possibly matching TRBD2 (6 bases). The CDR3 runs to 17 residues. Trimming stripped 11 bases from V and 9 bases from J, with 31 bases between. Germline-derived CDR1 and CDR2 are SGHAT and FQNNGV.